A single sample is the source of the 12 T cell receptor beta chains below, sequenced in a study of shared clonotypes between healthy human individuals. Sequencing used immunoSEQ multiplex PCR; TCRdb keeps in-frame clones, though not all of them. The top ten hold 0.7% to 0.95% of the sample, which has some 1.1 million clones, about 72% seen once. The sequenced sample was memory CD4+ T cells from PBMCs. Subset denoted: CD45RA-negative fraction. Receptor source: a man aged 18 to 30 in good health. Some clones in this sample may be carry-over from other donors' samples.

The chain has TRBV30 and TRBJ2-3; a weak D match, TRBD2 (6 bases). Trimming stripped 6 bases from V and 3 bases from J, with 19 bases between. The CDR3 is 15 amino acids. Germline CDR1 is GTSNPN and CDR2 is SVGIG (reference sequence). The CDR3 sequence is CACPIGGMGTDTQYF. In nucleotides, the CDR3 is TGTGCCTGCCCTATCGGGGGTATGGGGACAGATACGCAGTATTTT. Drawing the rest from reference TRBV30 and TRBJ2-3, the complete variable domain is SQTIHQWPATLVQPVGSPLSLECTVEGTSNPNLYWYRQAAGRGLQLLFYSVGIGQISSEVPQNLSASRPQDRQFILSSKKLLLSDSGFYLCACPIGGMGTDTQYFGPGTRLTVL.

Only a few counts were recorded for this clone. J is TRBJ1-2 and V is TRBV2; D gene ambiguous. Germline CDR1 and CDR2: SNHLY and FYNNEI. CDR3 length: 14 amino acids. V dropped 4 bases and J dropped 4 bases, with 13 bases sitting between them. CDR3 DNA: TGTGCCAGCAGTGGCGAAGCGTCAAGCTATGGCTACACCTTC. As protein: CASSGEASSYGYTF.

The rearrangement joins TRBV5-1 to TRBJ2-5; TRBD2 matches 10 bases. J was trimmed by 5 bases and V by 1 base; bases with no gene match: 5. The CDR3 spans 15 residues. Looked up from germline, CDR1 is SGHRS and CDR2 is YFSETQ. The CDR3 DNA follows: TGCGCCAGCAGCTTGATGGGGACTAGCGATGAGACCCAGTACTTC. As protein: CASSLMGTSDETQYF.

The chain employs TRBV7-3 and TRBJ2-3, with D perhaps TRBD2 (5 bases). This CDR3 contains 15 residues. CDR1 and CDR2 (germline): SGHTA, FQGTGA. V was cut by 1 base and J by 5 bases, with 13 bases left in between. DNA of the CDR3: TGTGCCAGCAGCTTAAGTCTAGCAAGGCGAGATACGCAGTATTTT. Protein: CASSLSLARRDTQYF.

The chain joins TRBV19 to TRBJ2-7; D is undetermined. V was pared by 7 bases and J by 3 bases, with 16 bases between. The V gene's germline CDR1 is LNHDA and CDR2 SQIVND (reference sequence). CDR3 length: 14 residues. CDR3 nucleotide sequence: TGTGCCAGTAAGGAAGGCGACACGGACTACGAGCAGTACTTC. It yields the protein CASKEGDTDYEQYF.

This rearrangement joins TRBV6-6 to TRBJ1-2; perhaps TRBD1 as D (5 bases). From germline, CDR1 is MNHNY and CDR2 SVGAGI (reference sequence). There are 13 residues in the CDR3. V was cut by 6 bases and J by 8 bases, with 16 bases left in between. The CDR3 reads CASRMQGTFGYTF. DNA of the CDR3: TGTGCCAGCAGGATGCAGGGAACATTCGGCTACACCTTC.

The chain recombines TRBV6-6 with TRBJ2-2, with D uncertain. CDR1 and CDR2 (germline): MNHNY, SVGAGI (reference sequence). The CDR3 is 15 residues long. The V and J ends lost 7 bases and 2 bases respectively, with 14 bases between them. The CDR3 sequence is CASTAAQTNTGELFF. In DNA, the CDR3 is TGTGCCAGCACCGCCGCACAGACCAACACCGGGGAGCTGTTTTTT.

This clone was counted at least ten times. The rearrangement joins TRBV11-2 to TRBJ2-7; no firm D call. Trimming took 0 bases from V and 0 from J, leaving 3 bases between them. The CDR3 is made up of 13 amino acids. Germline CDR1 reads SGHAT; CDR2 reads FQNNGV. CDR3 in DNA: TGTGCCAGCAGCTTAGACAGCTCCTACGAGCAGTACTTC. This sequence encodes CASSLDSSYEQYF. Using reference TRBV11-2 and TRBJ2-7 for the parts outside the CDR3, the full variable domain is EAGVAQSPRYKIIEKRQSVAFWCNPISGHATLYWYQQILGQGPKLLIQFQNNGVVDDSQLPKDRFSAERLKGVDSTLKIQPAKLEDSAVYLCASSLDSSYEQYFGPGTRLTVT.

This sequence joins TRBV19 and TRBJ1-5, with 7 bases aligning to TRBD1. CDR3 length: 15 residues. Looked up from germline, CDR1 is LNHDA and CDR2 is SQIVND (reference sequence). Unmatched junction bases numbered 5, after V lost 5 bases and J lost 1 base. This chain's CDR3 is CASSVGTASNQPQHF. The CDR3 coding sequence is TGTGCCAGTAGTGTGGGGACAGCGAGCAATCAGCCCCAGCATTTT.

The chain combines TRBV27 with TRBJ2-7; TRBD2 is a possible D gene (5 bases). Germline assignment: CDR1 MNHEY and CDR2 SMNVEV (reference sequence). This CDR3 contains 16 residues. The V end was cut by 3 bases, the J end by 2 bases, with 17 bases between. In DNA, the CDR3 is TGTGCCAGCAGTTTGGACCGACTAAGGGCTACCTACGAGCAGTACTTC. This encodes CASSLDRLRATYEQYF.

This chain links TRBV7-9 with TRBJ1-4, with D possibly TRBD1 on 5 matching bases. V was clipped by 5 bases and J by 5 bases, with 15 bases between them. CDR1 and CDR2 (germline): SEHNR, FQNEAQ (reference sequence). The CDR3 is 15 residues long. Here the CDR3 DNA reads TGTGCCAGCAGCGAAACTGTCAGGGAAAATGAAAAACTGTTTTTT. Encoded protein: CASSETVRENEKLFF.

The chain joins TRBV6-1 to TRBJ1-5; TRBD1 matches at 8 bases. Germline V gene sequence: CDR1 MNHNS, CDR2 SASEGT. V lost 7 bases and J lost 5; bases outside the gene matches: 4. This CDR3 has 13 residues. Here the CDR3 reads CASMTGVYQPQHF. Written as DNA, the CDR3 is TGTGCCAGCATGACAGGGGTCTATCAGCCCCAGCATTTT.